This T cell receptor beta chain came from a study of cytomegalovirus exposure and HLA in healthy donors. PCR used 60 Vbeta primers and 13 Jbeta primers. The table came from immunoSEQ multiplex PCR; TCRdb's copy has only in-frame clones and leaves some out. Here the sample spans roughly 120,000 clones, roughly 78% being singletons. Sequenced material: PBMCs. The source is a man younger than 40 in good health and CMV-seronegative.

The CDR3 spells CSVAAAGDDGNEKLFF. DNA for the CDR3: TGCAGCGTCGCCGCGGCAGGGGACGACGGTAATGAAAAACTGTTTTTT. The chain carries TRBV29-1 and TRBJ1-4; the D gene is possibly TRBD1 (6 bases). V lost 6 bases and J 4 bases, leaving 21 bases between the germline ends. The CDR3 runs to 16 residues. CDR1 and CDR2 (germline): SQVTM, ANQGSEA.